This section outlines one T cell receptor beta chain sequence together with its context. Its antigen is still unknown. Naive CD8 cells lacked CD45RO, underwent positive selection for CCR7 and left out terminally differentiated effector memory CD45RA+ cells. This entry is derived from a study of shared clonotypes between healthy human individuals. Study-level points and caveats: An anticipated effect of sequencing depth on clonotype sharing among donors was recognized.

This CDR3 spans 12 amino acids. Germline V gene lookup returns CDR1 SGHKS and CDR2 YYEKEE (reference sequence). Trimming cost V 0 bases and J 5 bases, with 6 bases left between them. Using immunoSEQ multiplex PCR, the repertoire was profiled, and TCRdb retains in-frame clones only, with some absent. The profile covers around 600,000 clones, with roughly 96% appearing a single time and approximately 0.11% taken by the ten largest. The V call is TRBV5-5, the J call TRBJ2-7; unclear D gene. The TCR comes from a woman aged 25 to 45 in good health. Sequenced material: naive CD8+ T cells sorted from blood. CDR3 sequence reads: CASSLAWHEQYF. Here the CDR3 DNA reads TGTGCCAGCAGCTTGGCGTGGCACGAGCAGTACTTC.